Listed here is a single T cell receptor beta chain. Its antigen is still unknown. The data derive from a study of cytomegalovirus exposure and HLA in healthy donors. J was trimmed by 1 base and V by 2 bases; bases with no gene match: 7. The CDR3 consists of 17 residues. Germline assignment: CDR1 SGHAT and CDR2 FQDESV (reference sequence). Study findings and constraints: Later, an analysis showed that TCR beta chains associated with HLA were more clonally expanded than others that were equally common.

Amplification used 60 Vbeta primers and 13 Jbeta primers. Using immunoSEQ multiplex PCR, the repertoire was profiled, and TCRdb retains in-frame clones only, with some absent. Counted here are around 150,000 clones, roughly 84% occurring once; the ten biggest clones make up 6.4%. The chain carries TRBV11-1 and TRBJ2-1, with TRBD1 matching over 8 bases. The source is a man aged 50 or older in good health and CMV-seropositive. The sequenced material came from PBMCs. Written as DNA, the CDR3 is TGTGCCAGCAGCTTACCCAGACAGGGGATGTCCTACAATGAGCAGTTCTTC. Its translation: CASSLPRQGMSYNEQFF.